This section outlines one TCR beta chain sequence together with its context. Its antigen specificity is not known. A junction boundary mismatches the germline segment, possibly from a read error. PBMCs were isolated by Ficoll-Paque density gradient centrifugation. This sample was included in a study of T-cell memory formation after mild COVID-19 (dated by TCRdb to the early 2020s). About the investigation overall: TCR sequence clusters from the two donors were found to be largely donor specific. The cohort comprised two young, previously healthy adult volunteers, one female and one male. In a couple of donors, T-cell clones that expanded and contracted after mild COVID-19 were tracked by sequencing TCRalpha and TCRbeta repertoires over time.

Sequencing relied on an Illumina NovaSeq 6000. Using 5'RACE with constant-segment primers, TCRalpha and TCRbeta cDNA libraries were constructed, with sample barcodes and unique molecular identifiers added in the process. RNA was extracted from every sample with Trizol reagent. Amplification of the libraries took two PCR steps, and the second step added a second sample barcode plus Illumina TruSeq adapters. The libraries were sequenced on an Illumina NovaSeq using 2 x 150 bp paired-end reads. The study's processing was this. Reads were demultiplexed and collapsed into UMI-guided consensus sequences with migec v1.2.7. Using mixcr v2.1.11, UMI consensuses were aligned to TRA and TRB V and J templates and then assembled into clonotypes. A clonotype was counted as expanded or contracted only if both edgeR and NoisET called the change significant, with noise models trained on biological replicates. For edgeR calls, a false discovery rate-adjusted p below 0.01 and a log2 fold-change threshold of 1 were applied. PCA with hierarchical clustering of max-normalized trajectories of the 1000 most abundant clonotypes was used as exploratory dynamics analysis. The CD4 or CD8 phenotype of responding clones was assigned using the separately sequenced CD4+ and CD8+ repertoires. TCRdb reran the public reads through fastp at Q25 and MiXCR, keeping productive beta chains. All rows with the same CDR3 protein become a single entry with the most common DNA and genes. In this record, the V and J calls reflect TCRdb's handling and not the investigators' own analysis. The sample records hundreds of thousands of distinct CDR3 sequences, 15% to 20% of which are singletons. Roughly 25% of the sample goes to the ten largest clones.

Beyond this particular receptor, the publication reports: From day 15 to 85, contracting clones showed balanced CD4/CD8 phenotypes, whereas a second wave of clones that expanded from day 15 to 37 leaned towards CD4+. Some responding clones were detected in pre-infection memory, which suggested that pre-existing cross-reactive memory T cells had joined the SARS-CoV-2 response. SARS-CoV-2 specificity of the second-wave clones peaking on day 37 was not confirmed. Only a couple of mild cases were covered in the study, and larger cohorts including severe cases with pre-infection samples were considered necessary. Contracting CD4+ clones appeared mostly in the CM and EM memory subsets, whereas CD8+ clones were enriched in EMRA.

This receptor was obtained from a man aged 18-30 years who had mild COVID-19 (a few samples of this study predate the infection). The sample titles of this study are shuffled in the database, so cell type and time point are left out; the donor was told from shared clones. Sequencing was done on a sample of PBMCs or a T cell subset sorted from them (not recorded which).

The CDR3 reads CATRRDPNREQFF. The DNA sequence follows: TGTGCCACCCGCAGAGATCCGAATCGGGAGCAGTTCTTC. The receptor chain draws on TRBV15 and TRBJ2-1, with the D segment identity uncertain. CDR1 LNHNV and CDR2 YYDKDF are derived from the germline V gene (reference sequence). From the cysteine up to the phenylalanine, the CDR3 has a length of 13 residues. Left in the record is the CDR3 DNA by itself, 39 bases read in frame from the first base.